This passage covers 21 T cell receptor beta chains from one sample sequenced in a study of blood T cell repertoires in COVID-19. Method: immunoSEQ multiplex PCR; TCRdb's copy keeps in-frame clones and lacks some. Found here are roughly 410,000 clones, around 87% of them singletons; the top ten hold 2.3%. The sample consisted of peripheral blood. These receptors originate from a woman aged 60-70 years with COVID-19, enrolled during active disease.

The V and J genes are TRBV11-3 and TRBJ2-3; TRBD2 might be the D (5 bases). This CDR3 has 14 amino acids. Germline V gene lookup returns CDR1 SGHNT and CDR2 YENEEA. V was cut by 0 bases and J by 9 bases, with 13 bases left in between. DNA for the CDR3: TGTGCCAGCAGCTTAGATAGCGTCCGCCCAACGCAGTATTTT. Translated, it gives CASSLDSVRPTQYF.

The chain employs TRBV7-2 and TRBJ1-6; the match to TRBD1 covers 7 bases. Germline CDR1 is SGHTA and CDR2 is FQGNSA. This CDR3 region has 15 residues. Unmatched junction bases numbered 3, after V lost 4 bases and J lost 3 bases. The DNA of the CDR3 is TGTGCCAGCAGCTCCCGGGACAGCTATAATTCACCCCTCCACTTT. Translated, it gives CASSSRDSYNSPLHF.

The chain couples TRBV7-3 to TRBJ1-1; D might be TRBD1 (5 bases). This CDR3 comprises 15 residues. Trimming left V 0 bases short and J 3 bases short, with 11 bases between. From germline, CDR1 is SGHTA and CDR2 FQGTGA. As DNA, the CDR3 is TGTGCCAGCAGCTTAACGCCAGGGATGGACACTGAAGCTTTCTTT. Translated: CASSLTPGMDTEAFF.

V and J are TRBV7-9 and TRBJ1-2, with 9 nucleotides matching TRBD1. With V trimmed by 3 bases and J by 0 bases, 2 bases remained unmatched. Per germline, CDR1 SEHNR and CDR2 FQNEAQ (reference sequence). This CDR3 spans 15 amino acids. CDR3 protein: CASSLGTGPNYGYTF. CDR3 DNA sequence: TGTGCCAGCAGCTTGGGGACAGGGCCTAACTATGGCTACACCTTC.

This sequence joins TRBV6-5 and TRBJ2-5; 9 bases are a match to TRBD2. CDR1 is MNHEY and CDR2 is SVGAGI in the germline V gene. CDR3 length: 13 residues. Trimming cost V 7 bases and J 9 bases; bases outside gene matches: 9. The CDR3 region has the DNA TGTGCCAGCATTATCAGCGGGGGGCTGGCCCAGTACTTC. Translation: CASIISGGLAQYF.

The J gene is TRBJ2-3, the V gene TRBV7-3, with 8 bases matching TRBD1. Germline V gene sequence: CDR1 SGHTA, CDR2 FQGTGA. CDR3 length: 17 residues. After removal of 1 base from V and 4 bases from J, the junction contained 10 bases not matched to a gene. The CDR3 region has the DNA TGTGCCAGCAGCTTAAGGGCCTCGGGACAGGCTGCAGATACGCAGTATTTT. It translates to CASSLRASGQAADTQYF.

V and J are TRBV24-1 and TRBJ2-5, with TRBD1 identical over 9 bases. Looked up from germline, CDR1 is KGHDR and CDR2 is SFDVKD. J lost 6 bases, V lost 4 bases, and 8 bases had no gene match. This CDR3 has 15 amino acids. The CDR3 nucleotides are TGTGCCACCAGTGAGTCCGGGACAGGGAGAAAGACCCAGTACTTC. Residues: CATSESGTGRKTQYF.

CDR3 protein: CASTRTGTHDGYTF. The CDR3 DNA follows: TGTGCCAGCACCCGAACAGGTACTCATGATGGCTACACCTTC. V is TRBV6-5 and J is TRBJ1-2, with a tentative D call TRBD1 (5 bases). CDR1 and CDR2 from the germline V gene are MNHEY and SVGAGI. The germline V and J ends were trimmed by 7 bases and 6 bases, with 18 bases remaining between them. The CDR3 is made up of 14 amino acids.

V usage is TRBV5-1 and J usage is TRBJ1-5; D gene uncertain. The germline gives CDR1 SGHRS, CDR2 YFSETQ. The CDR3 extends over 15 amino acids. V was pared by 0 bases and J by 4 bases, with 11 bases between. The CDR3 loop is CASSLAGGRNQPQHF. DNA of the CDR3: TGCGCCAGCAGCTTGGCGGGAGGGCGAAATCAGCCCCAGCATTTT.

This rearrangement joins TRBV7-3 to TRBJ1-1; 10 bases are a match to TRBD1. Germline CDR1 SGHTA, CDR2 FQGTGA. Unmatched junction bases numbered 3, after V lost 4 bases and J lost 4 bases. The CDR3 is 14 amino acids. CDR3 amino acids: CASSSTGGVTEAFF. As DNA, the CDR3 is TGTGCCAGCAGCTCGACAGGGGGCGTCACTGAAGCTTTCTTT. The full variable domain, its missing parts supplied by reference TRBV7-3 and TRBJ1-1, is GAGVSQTPSNKVTEKGKYVELRCDPISGHTALYWYRQSLGQGPEFLIYFQGTGAADDSGLPNDRFFAVRPEGSVSTLKIQRTERGDSAVYLCASSSTGGVTEAFFGQGTRLTVV.

This clone has just one count. J is TRBJ1-2 and V is TRBV2; 8 nucleotides align to TRBD1. CDR1 SNHLY and CDR2 FYNNEI come from the germline V gene. This CDR3 region has 12 residues. With 10 bases clipped from V and 5 bases from J, the junction kept 6 bases outside the gene matches. This chain's CDR3 is CATGNRGYGYTF. DNA of the CDR3: TGTGCCACCGGAAACAGGGGGTATGGCTACACCTTC. The whole variable domain, filled in from reference TRBV2 and TRBJ1-2, reads EPEVTQTPSHQVTQMGQEVILRCVPISNHLYFYWYRQILGQKVEFLVSFYNNEISEKSEIFDDQFSVERPDGSNFTLKIRSTKLEDSAMYFCATGNRGYGYTFGSGTRLTVV.

The V and J genes are TRBV7-7 and TRBJ2-2; TRBD1 might be the D (6 bases). The germline V gene encodes CDR1 SSHAT and CDR2 FNYEAQ (reference sequence). V lost 5 bases and J lost 3, with 13 bases in between. The CDR3 runs to 15 residues. CDR3 in DNA: TGTGCCAGCAGCCCGCAGGGGTTGGACACCGGGGAGCTGTTTTTT. Amino acids: CASSPQGLDTGELFF.

The V call is TRBV2, the J call TRBJ1-1, with 9 nucleotides matching TRBD1. This CDR3 region has 14 residues. Germline CDR1 is SNHLY and CDR2 is FYNNEI. The V gene end was trimmed by 4 bases and the J gene end by 3 bases; junction bases not matched to a gene: 3. CDR3 nucleotide sequence: TGTGCCAGCAGTGCGGACAGGGGCTACACTGAAGCTTTCTTT. Translating it yields CASSADRGYTEAFF.

The genes are TRBV29-1 and TRBJ2-3, with 10 bases aligning to TRBD2. The CDR3 consists of 12 residues. V was pared by 6 bases and J by 7 bases, with 4 bases of the junction left unmatched. Looked up from germline, CDR1 is SQVTM and CDR2 is ANQGSEA. In DNA, the CDR3 is TGCAGCGTCCAGCGGGGGGGGAATACGCAGTATTTT. This translates into CSVQRGGNTQYF.

The chain carries TRBV4-1 and TRBJ1-4, with 7 bases fitting TRBD1. CDR3 size: 16 residues. Looked up from germline, CDR1 is MGHRA and CDR2 is YSYEKL. V lost 4 bases, J lost 0 bases, and 5 bases stayed unmatched. In nucleotides, the CDR3 is TGCGCCAGCAGCCCACGGGACAGCGCAACTAATGAAAAACTGTTTTTT. Translated, it gives CASSPRDSATNEKLFF.

This chain connects TRBV28 to TRBJ2-7; TRBD1 aligns across 7 bases. The germline V gene has CDR1 MDHEN and CDR2 SYDVKM. The CDR3 is 15 residues long. The J segment lost 0 bases and the V segment lost 6 bases, leaving 8 bases of the junction unmatched. The CDR3 spells CASSTRQGFSYEQYF. The CDR3 DNA follows: TGTGCCAGCAGCACTCGACAGGGATTCTCCTACGAGCAGTACTTC.

The V gene is TRBV7-8, the J gene TRBJ2-3; 13 bases are shared with TRBD2. Germline CDR1 and CDR2: SGHVS and FQNEAQ. The CDR3 extends over 16 amino acids. J was trimmed by 5 bases and V by 5 bases; bases with no gene match: 7. CDR3 residues: CASSVVLAGGRDTQYF. CDR3 nucleotides: TGTGCCAGCAGCGTAGTACTAGCGGGGGGGCGAGATACGCAGTATTTT.

CDR3 amino acids: CSVEDERRGGYNEQFF. The CDR3 DNA reads TGCAGCGTTGAAGATGAGCGGCGGGGGGGATACAATGAGCAGTTCTTC. This chain connects TRBV29-1 to TRBJ2-1; 9 bases fit TRBD2. Trimming cost V 0 bases and J 4 bases; bases outside gene matches: 7. Germline CDR1 reads SQVTM; CDR2 reads ANQGSEA. This CDR3 has 16 residues.

The chain uses TRBV11-2 and TRBJ1-3, with TRBD1 matching over 7 bases. Trimming took 4 bases from V and 0 from J; bases not matched to a gene: 9. Germline V gene sequence: CDR1 SGHAT, CDR2 FQNNGV. The CDR3 covers 17 residues. The CDR3 bases are TGTGCCAGCAGCTCCCCGGACAGGAGTTTCTCTGGAAACACCATATATTTT. It yields the protein CASSSPDRSFSGNTIYF.

Comment on this clone: Distinct nucleotide sequences in the sample also encode this CDR3. The chain links TRBV29-1 to TRBJ1-2, with a tentative D call TRBD1 (6 bases). V lost 6 bases and J lost 3, with 11 bases in between. The germline V gene has CDR1 SQVTM and CDR2 ANQGSEA. CDR3 length: 12 amino acids. The DNA for the CDR3 is TGCAGCGTGGCTACAGGGTACTATGGCTACACCTTC. Translation: CSVATGYYGYTF.

This clone was seen more than once but under ten times. This chain connects TRBV9 to TRBJ2-7; 9 positions agree with TRBD1. V gave up 4 bases and J gave up 6 bases; unmatched junction bases: 5. The CDR3 totals 13 residues. In germline, CDR1 is SGDLS, CDR2 YYNGEE. The CDR3 spells CASSSSTGGEQYF. In DNA form, the CDR3 reads TGTGCCAGCAGCTCATCGACAGGGGGCGAGCAGTACTTC.